Presented here are 22 T cell receptor beta chains from one specimen sequenced in a study of response to subunit inactivated influenza vaccine (dated by TCRdb to the late 2010s). Library construction relied on RT-PCR. The data were produced on an Illumina HiSeq 2500. In TCRdb, the public reads were trimmed at Q25 with fastp and aligned with MiXCR, with productive beta chains retained. Entries are consolidated by CDR3 protein sequence, retaining the most common genes and DNA. This sample has fewer than 600,000 distinct CDR3 sequences in its table, and around 7.9% of those were observed once. Of the sample, approximately 14% is held by the ten largest clones. This specimen consisted of PBMCs from blood, obtained roughly 24 months after vaccination. These receptors were taken from a man between 45 and 75 years old who received an inactivated influenza vaccine. Donor details come from another sample of the same person, matched by shared clones.

In this sample, this clonotype turned up a few times. J is TRBJ2-2 and V is TRBV28, with TRBD1 identical over 7 bases. This CDR3 has 15 amino acids. V lost 6 bases, J lost 4 bases, and 8 bases stayed unmatched. Per the germline V gene, CDR1 is MDHEN and CDR2 is SYDVKM. The CDR3 loop reads CASRVETGRTGELFF. The CDR3 DNA is TGTGCCAGCAGGGTTGAGACAGGGCGCACCGGGGAGCTGTTTTTT.

V is TRBV20-1 and J is TRBJ2-5, with 7 bases identical to TRBD2. V dropped 6 bases and J dropped 4; count of bases not matched to a gene: 5. Germline CDR1 and CDR2: DFQATT and SNEGSKA (reference sequence). This CDR3 has 12 residues. This CDR3 is CSAGWGGETQYF. As DNA, the CDR3 is TGCAGTGCGGGCTGGGGGGGAGAGACCCAGTACTTC.

The rearrangement links TRBV27 to TRBJ2-3, with 7 bases identical to TRBD2. This CDR3 contains 16 residues. From germline, CDR1 is MNHEY and CDR2 SMNVEV (reference sequence). Unmatched junction bases numbered 9, after V lost 5 bases and J lost 1 base. The CDR3 protein is CASSITSAIRTDTQYF. CDR3 DNA: TGTGCCAGCAGTATCACTAGCGCAATCCGCACAGATACGCAGTATTTT.

The chain joins TRBV12-3 or TRBV12-4 to TRBJ2-6; possible D gene TRBD1, 6 bases. CDR3 size: 17 residues. V was clipped by 6 bases and J by 0 bases, with 15 bases between them. This CDR3 is CASSPRTAFSGANVLTF. CDR3 sequence (DNA): TGTGCCAGCAGCCCTCGGACAGCCTTCTCTGGGGCCAACGTCCTGACTTTC.

This clonotype was found many times. The chain joins TRBV15 to TRBJ2-5; the D is unclear. The CDR3 totals 13 residues. Germline V gene sequence: CDR1 LNHNV, CDR2 YYDKDF (reference sequence). The ends were cut back, 0 bases at V and 5 bases at J, with 7 bases in the middle. CDR3 sequence: CATSRDQMETQYF. CDR3 nucleotides: TGTGCCACCAGCAGAGATCAGATGGAGACCCAGTACTTC.

The chain carries TRBV20-1 and TRBJ2-3, with D hard to call. The CDR3 sequence is 13 residues long. V was shortened by 0 bases and J by 0 bases, with 4 bases between the two germline ends. Germline assignment: CDR1 DFQATT and CDR2 SNEGSKA (reference sequence). CDR3 sequence (DNA): TGCAGTGCTAGAGATCAGAGCACAGATACGCAGTATTTT. It specifies CSARDQSTDTQYF.

This chain joins TRBV15 and TRBJ2-1; D unresolved. CDR1 is LNHNV and CDR2 is YYDKDF in the germline V gene (reference sequence). The CDR3 loop spans 14 amino acids. Between the trimmed V and J ends, which lost 0 bases and 9 bases, there was a span of 12 bases. CDR3: CATSRDLGYTEQFF. As DNA, the CDR3 is TGTGCCACCAGCAGAGATCTTGGGTATACTGAGCAGTTCTTC. Variable domain in full (rest from reference TRBV15 and TRBJ2-1): DAMVIQNPRYQVTQFGKPVTLSCSQTLNHNVMYWYQQKSSQAPKLLFHYYDKDFNNEADTPDNFQSRRPNTSFCFLDIRSPGLGDTAMYLCATSRDLGYTEQFFGPGTRLTVL.

This clonotype was observed a few times. CDR3 amino acids: CASSLGAVDTQYF. The CDR3, as DNA: TGTGCCAGCAGCTTAGGGGCTGTAGATACGCAGTATTTT. V is TRBV5-6 and J is TRBJ2-3; a possible D gene is TRBD1 (5 bases). CDR1 SGHDT and CDR2 YYEEEE come from the germline V gene. The CDR3 loop spans 13 amino acids. Trimming shortened V by 2 bases and J by 5 bases, and 9 bases separated the two germline ends.

This clonotype was counted many times. The V call is TRBV29-1, the J call TRBJ1-4, with D possibly matching TRBD1 (5 bases). This CDR3 comprises 11 residues. Germline values: CDR1 SQVTM, CDR2 ANQGSEA. Trimming removed 6 bases at V and 8 bases at J, with 10 bases between. Here the CDR3 reads CSVFTGEKLFF. CDR3 nucleotide sequence: TGCAGCGTCTTCACAGGAGAAAAACTGTTTTTT.

The CDR3, as DNA: TGCGCCAGCAGCCAAGATCCCCCGACTAGCGGGGCACCACATACGCAGTATTTT. It specifies CASSQDPPTSGAPHTQYF. The chain employs TRBV4-3 and TRBJ2-3; 11 bases map to TRBD2. The CDR3 length is 18 residues. The V segment lost 0 bases and the J segment 7 bases; nucleotides outside the gene matches: 12. The germline V gene has CDR1 LGHNA and CDR2 YSLEER.

V and J are TRBV19 and TRBJ1-1; tentative D call: TRBD1 (5 bases). CDR1 and CDR2 (germline): LNHDA, SQIVND (reference sequence). The CDR3 loop spans 12 amino acids. Trimming cost V 0 bases and J 9 bases, with 8 bases left between them. The CDR3 protein is CASSIDQGQAFF. CDR3 nucleotides: TGTGCCAGTAGTATAGACCAGGGCCAAGCTTTCTTT.

This clonotype was counted many times. The genes are TRBV27 and TRBJ2-1, with D maybe TRBD1 (6 bases). Between the trimmed V and J ends, which lost 6 bases and 10 bases, there was a span of 19 bases. Germline-derived CDR1 and CDR2 are MNHEY and SMNVEV (reference sequence). CDR3 length equals 14 residues. As DNA, the CDR3 is TGTGCCAGCAGCGAATCGTATCAGGGGAACGAGCAGTTCTTC. Protein sequence: CASSESYQGNEQFF.

The CDR3 region is CASSTGQGPSYEQYF. DNA of the CDR3: TGTGCCAGTAGTACCGGACAGGGTCCCTCCTACGAGCAGTACTTC. The rearrangement uses TRBV19 and TRBJ2-7; 8 positions match TRBD1. This CDR3 is 15 amino acids long. Trimming cost V 4 bases and J 0 bases; bases outside gene matches: 5. Per the germline V gene, CDR1 is LNHDA and CDR2 is SQIVND (reference sequence).

This clonotype has more than one count but fewer than ten. This chain links TRBV4-3 with TRBJ1-6; D gene unclear. The CDR3 has 16 residues. CDR1 is LGHNA, CDR2 YSLEER, per germline. The V and J ends lost 0 bases and 5 bases respectively, with 11 bases between them. Here the CDR3 reads CASSQDRPANNSPLHF. CDR3 in DNA: TGCGCCAGCAGCCAAGATCGGCCAGCAAATAATTCACCCCTCCACTTT.

This clonotype was detected a few times. V and J are TRBV27 and TRBJ2-7; the match to TRBD2 covers 8 bases. V dropped 5 bases and J dropped 2; count of bases not matched to a gene: 11. CDR3 length: 16 residues. Germline loops: CDR1 MNHEY, CDR2 SMNVEV (reference sequence). Here the CDR3 reads CASSPALGTRAYEQYF. The CDR3 DNA follows: TGTGCCAGCAGTCCCGCTCTTGGGACTAGAGCCTACGAGCAGTACTTC.

The J gene is TRBJ1-5, the V gene TRBV18, with a weak D call TRBD1 (6 bases). The germline CDR1 and CDR2 sequences are KGHSH and LQKENI. The V gene lost 2 bases and the J gene lost 1 base, with 6 bases spanning the gap. The CDR3 covers 14 residues. The CDR3 DNA reads TGTGCCAGCTCACCAGACAGGAGCAATCAGCCCCAGCATTTT. This translates into CASSPDRSNQPQHF.

Many counts were recorded for this clonotype. The chain couples TRBV27 to TRBJ2-1; D may be TRBD2 (6 bases). Germline V gene sequence: CDR1 MNHEY, CDR2 SMNVEV (reference sequence). V was shortened by 5 bases and J by 5 bases, with 13 bases between the two germline ends. The CDR3 is 14 residues long. CDR3 in amino acids: CASSPRLGNNEQFF. The DNA of the CDR3 is TGTGCCAGCAGTCCAAGACTAGGGAACAATGAGCAGTTCTTC.

J is TRBJ2-7 and V is TRBV20-1; TRBD1 agrees at 7 bases. The CDR3 covers 14 residues. The junction had 5 bases not matched to a gene; V was cut back by 0 bases and J by 3 bases. The germline CDR1 and CDR2 sequences are DFQATT and SNEGSKA (reference sequence). The chain's CDR3 is CSAREQGKVYEQYF. CDR3 DNA sequence: TGCAGTGCTAGAGAACAGGGGAAAGTCTACGAGCAGTACTTC.

The chain's CDR3 is CASSLGGNSYNSPLHF. The CDR3 DNA is TGCGCCAGCAGCTTGGGGGGTAACTCCTATAATTCACCCCTCCACTTT. The genes are TRBV5-1 and TRBJ1-6; no definite D call. The CDR3 is 16 amino acids. Germline-derived CDR1 and CDR2 are SGHRS and YFSETQ. V shed 0 bases and J shed 0 bases, with 7 bases lying between them.

V and J are TRBV28 and TRBJ2-7, with 12 positions matching TRBD2. Germline trimming cut 5 bases from V and 3 bases from J; bases unmatched to any gene: 2. The CDR3 totals 14 residues. Germline V gene lookup returns CDR1 MDHEN and CDR2 SYDVKM. The DNA for the CDR3 is TGTGCCAGCAGTATGACTAGCGGGGGCTACGAGCAGTACTTC. Its protein is CASSMTSGGYEQYF.

The genes are TRBV7-9 and TRBJ2-5; D is perhaps TRBD2 (7 bases). The germline CDR1 and CDR2 sequences are SEHNR and FQNEAQ (reference sequence). Trimming removed 3 bases from V and 5 bases from J, with 22 bases in between. The CDR3 has 17 residues. In DNA form, the CDR3 reads TGTGCCAGCAGCTTCGGGTGGCGGGGGCCCACCTTGGAGACCCAGTACTTC. Amino acids: CASSFGWRGPTLETQYF.

Only a few counts were recorded for this clonotype. The chain combines TRBV10-3 with TRBJ2-2; D unclear. V was cut by 2 bases and J by 6 bases, with 7 bases left in between. Germline CDR1 ENHRY, CDR2 SYGVKD. The CDR3 covers 13 residues. This CDR3 reads CAISEVQAGELFF. The CDR3 DNA follows: TGTGCCATCAGTGAGGTCCAGGCCGGGGAGCTGTTTTTT.